A selection of T cell receptor beta chains follows, all from one sample in a study of blood T cell repertoires in COVID-19. Profiling relied on immunoSEQ multiplex PCR, and the TCRdb table lists in-frame clones only, not all of them. This table has 180,000 or so clones, approximately 84% appearing once. The sequencing input was peripheral blood. These receptors originate from a human donor with acute or convalescent COVID-19. The donor label of this sample is uncertain. Each CDR3 is given with its conserved first and last residue. Each record gives: J gene, D gene, V gene, clone size, CDR3 DNA, CDR3 protein. The D gene is left open where the match is weak. The listing skips clone size in some rows; elsewhere it reads once, few, many or a size class.

J: TRBJ1-1; D: NA; V: TRBV7-3; size: NA; DNA: TGTGCCAGCAGCCCCAGGGGGAACACTGAAGCTTTCTTT; CDR3: CASSPRGNTEAFF
J: TRBJ2-1; D: TRBD2; V: TRBV3-1/TRBV3-2; size: NA; DNA: TGTGCCAGCAGCTTGAGCGGGAAGGCCTACAATGAGCAGTTCTTC; CDR3: CASSLSGKAYNEQFF
J: TRBJ2-1; D: NA; V: TRBV24-1; size: NA; DNA: TGTGCCACCAGTGATCCCAGGGGGACTTATGGAAATGAGCAGTTCTTC; CDR3: CATSDPRGTYGNEQFF
J: TRBJ2-7; D: NA; V: TRBV15; size: NA; DNA: TGTGCCACCAGCTTCGACAAAGTAGAAACGAGCTCCTACGAGCAGTACTTC; CDR3: CATSFDKVETSSYEQYF
J: TRBJ1-1; D: TRBD1; V: TRBV7-9; size: NA; DNA: TGTGCCAGCAGTCCCGGGACAGGGTCAACTGAAGCTTTCTTT; CDR3: CASSPGTGSTEAFF
J: TRBJ2-1; D: TRBD2; V: TRBV7-2; size: once; DNA: TGTGCCAGCAGCCCTCAACCTCCCGGGACTAGCGGGAGTAATGAGCAGTTCTTC; CDR3: CASSPQPPGTSGSNEQFF
J: TRBJ1-4; D: NA; V: TRBV18; size: NA; DNA: TGTGCCAGCTCACCACCGGAGACAGTCACCTCCGCAACTAATGAAAAACTGTTTTTT; CDR3: CASSPPETVTSATNEKLFF
J: TRBJ2-3; D: NA; V: TRBV6-4; size: NA; DNA: TGTGCCAGCAGTGATCGCGGCAGGGCCACAGATACGCAGTATTTT; CDR3: CASSDRGRATDTQYF
J: TRBJ1-2; D: NA; V: TRBV6-5; size: NA; DNA: TGTGCCAGCAGTTACTCTACAGGTTTCTATGGCTACACCTTC; CDR3: CASSYSTGFYGYTF
J: TRBJ1-3; D: TRBD1; V: TRBV19; size: once; DNA: TGTGCCAGCTGCAGGACAGGGGACGGCAACACCATATATTTT; CDR3: CASCRTGDGNTIYF
J: TRBJ2-1; D: TRBD2; V: TRBV9; size: NA; DNA: TGTGCCAGCAGCGTAACTAGCGGGAGCCACAATGAGCAGTTCTTC; CDR3: CASSVTSGSHNEQFF
J: TRBJ1-1; D: NA; V: TRBV7-8; size: NA; DNA: TGTGCCAGCAGCCGACAGTCGAACACTGAAGCTTTCTTT; CDR3: CASSRQSNTEAFF
J: TRBJ2-7; D: TRBD2; V: TRBV5-3; size: few; DNA: TGTGCCAGAAGCTCGACTAGCTCCCACGAGCAGTACTTC; CDR3: CARSSTSSHEQYF
J: TRBJ1-1; D: TRBD1; V: TRBV6-1; size: NA; DNA: TGTGCCAGCAGTGAATCACAGGGGGCGCCCACTGAAGCTTTCTTT; CDR3: CASSESQGAPTEAFF
J: TRBJ2-2; D: TRBD2; V: TRBV2; size: once; DNA: TGTGCCAGCAGTGTTCTAGCGGGAGGCACCGGGGAGCTGTTTTTT; CDR3: CASSVLAGGTGELFF
J: TRBJ1-4; D: TRBD1; V: TRBV25-1; size: NA; DNA: TGTGCCAGCAGTGACCCCGGACAGGGGATTTCTGAAAAACTGTTTTTT; CDR3: CASSDPGQGISEKLFF
J: TRBJ2-1; D: NA; V: TRBV19; size: NA; DNA: TGTGCCAGTAGTATAGATAGGGGGAGCTCCTACAATGAGCAGTTCTTC; CDR3: CASSIDRGSSYNEQFF
J: TRBJ2-2; D: TRBD1; V: TRBV19; size: NA; DNA: TGTGCCAGTAGCCTCGGACAGGGTTGGTTTGAGGAGCTGTTTTTT; CDR3: CASSLGQGWFEELFF
J: TRBJ2-7; D: NA; V: TRBV4-2; size: once; DNA: TGTGCCAGCAGCGCAAGACCGGGACACGACTACGAGCAGTACTTC; CDR3: CASSARPGHDYEQYF
J: TRBJ1-1; D: TRBD1; V: TRBV6-5; size: NA; DNA: TGTGCCAGCATTGGACAGGGTAGATTGAACACTGAAGCTTTCTTT; CDR3: CASIGQGRLNTEAFF
J: TRBJ2-2; D: TRBD2; V: TRBV5-1; size: NA; DNA: TGCGCCAGCAGCTTGGCCGGCGGGAGGGCGAACACCGGGGAGCTGTTTTTT; CDR3: CASSLAGGRANTGELFF
J: TRBJ2-2; D: NA; V: TRBV5-1; size: NA; DNA: TGCGCCAGCAGCGTAAAGGAGGGAGTCACCGGGGAGCTGTTTTTT; CDR3: CASSVKEGVTGELFF
J: TRBJ2-1; D: NA; V: TRBV15; size: NA; DNA: TGTGCCACCAGCCTTGGAGAGACTACCGTCGAGAGAGAGCAGTTCTTC; CDR3: CATSLGETTVEREQFF
J: TRBJ1-4; D: TRBD1; V: TRBV7-3; size: NA; DNA: TGTGCCAGCAGCTCCGGGACAGGGTGGTGGGAAAAACTGTTTTTT; CDR3: CASSSGTGWWEKLFF
J: TRBJ2-2; D: NA; V: TRBV5-1; size: NA; DNA: TGCGCCAGCAGCTTGGCCCAGGCGCGGAACACCGGGGAGCTGTTTTTT; CDR3: CASSLAQARNTGELFF
J: TRBJ2-5; D: NA; V: TRBV6-6; size: few; DNA: TGTGCCAGCAGTGCTACTCCTCAGGGGCAAGAGACCCAGTACTTC; CDR3: CASSATPQGQETQYF
J: TRBJ2-7; D: NA; V: TRBV7-9; size: NA; DNA: TGTGCCAGCAGCTGGGGGCGAGGATTTTGGTACTTC; CDR3: CASSWGRGFWYF
J: TRBJ2-1; D: NA; V: TRBV7-8; size: NA; DNA: TGTGCCAGCAGCTTAGTTGGGGGGAGCCGCCCGGGGGATGAGCAGTTCTTC; CDR3: CASSLVGGSRPGDEQFF
J: TRBJ1-2; D: TRBD1; V: TRBV6-1; size: NA; DNA: TGTGCCAGCAGTGAACGGGACAGGGTTAACTATGGCTACACCTTC; CDR3: CASSERDRVNYGYTF
J: TRBJ2-1; D: TRBD1; V: TRBV19; size: NA; DNA: TGTGCCAGTACCCCGGACAGGGGGCGTGAGCAGTTCTTC; CDR3: CASTPDRGREQFF
J: TRBJ2-7; D: TRBD2; V: TRBV19; size: few; DNA: TGTGCCAGTAGTATATCGGGAGGGGTAGGCTCCTACGAGCAGTACTTC; CDR3: CASSISGGVGSYEQYF
J: TRBJ2-1; D: TRBD2; V: TRBV23-1; size: once; DNA: TGCGCCAGGACGACTAGCGGGATCCTCTACAATGAGCAGTTCTTC; CDR3: CARTTSGILYNEQFF
J: TRBJ1-6; D: NA; V: TRBV3-1/TRBV3-2; size: NA; DNA: TGTGCCAGCAGCCAAGATCCCCTCAATTCACCCCTCCACTTT; CDR3: CASSQDPLNSPLHF
J: TRBJ2-6; D: TRBD1; V: TRBV27; size: NA; DNA: TGTGCCAGCCGGGGATACGGGACAGGGGCAACTCCTGGGGCCAACGTCCTGACTTTC; CDR3: CASRGYGTGATPGANVLTF
J: TRBJ2-3; D: NA; V: TRBV14; size: NA; DNA: TGTGCCAGCAGCCAAGATGCCCTAGGTAGCACAGATACGCAGTATTTT; CDR3: CASSQDALGSTDTQYF
J: TRBJ1-2; D: NA; V: TRBV6-1; size: NA; DNA: TGTGCCAGCAGTGCCCATTCCGGGACAACCGCTAACTATGGCTACACCTTC; CDR3: CASSAHSGTTANYGYTF
J: TRBJ1-5; D: NA; V: TRBV6-5; size: few; DNA: TGTGCCAGCAGTTCCCGTGAGGGAGGCAATCAGCCCCAGCATTTT; CDR3: CASSSREGGNQPQHF
J: TRBJ2-7; D: TRBD2; V: TRBV6-2/TRBV6-3; size: NA; DNA: TGTGCCAGCAGCAGGACTAGCGGGAGCAGCAACGAGCAGTACTTC; CDR3: CASSRTSGSSNEQYF
J: TRBJ2-1; D: TRBD2; V: TRBV19; size: NA; DNA: TGTGCCAGTAGGCTGGGTATTTCGGCGGGAGTAAGGAATGAGCAGTTCTTC; CDR3: CASRLGISAGVRNEQFF
J: TRBJ1-4; D: TRBD1; V: TRBV4-3; size: NA; DNA: TGCGCCAGCAGCCAAGATATGCCCGGGGACAGCACTTCTGCAACTAATGAAAAACTGTTTTTT; CDR3: CASSQDMPGDSTSATNEKLFF
J: TRBJ2-3; D: TRBD2; V: TRBV2; size: NA; DNA: TGTGCCAGCAGAGCGGGGGAGAGCACAGATACGCAGTATTTT; CDR3: CASRAGESTDTQYF